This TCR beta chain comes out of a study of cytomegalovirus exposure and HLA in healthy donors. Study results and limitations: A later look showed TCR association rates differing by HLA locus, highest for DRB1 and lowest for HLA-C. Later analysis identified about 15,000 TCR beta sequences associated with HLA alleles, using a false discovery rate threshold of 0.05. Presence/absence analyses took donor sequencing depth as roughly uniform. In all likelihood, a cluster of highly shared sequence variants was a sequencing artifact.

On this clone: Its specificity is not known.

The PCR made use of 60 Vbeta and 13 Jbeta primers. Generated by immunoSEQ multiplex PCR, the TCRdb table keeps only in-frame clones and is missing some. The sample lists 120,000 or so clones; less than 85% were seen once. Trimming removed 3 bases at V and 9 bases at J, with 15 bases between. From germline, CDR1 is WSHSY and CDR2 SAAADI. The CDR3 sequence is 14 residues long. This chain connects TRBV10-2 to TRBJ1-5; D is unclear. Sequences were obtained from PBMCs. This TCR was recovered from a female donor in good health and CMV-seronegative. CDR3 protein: CASSEDRLGRPQHF. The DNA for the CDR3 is TGCGCCAGCAGTGAAGACCGACTAGGGCGGCCCCAGCATTTT.